Each of the 31 T cell receptor beta chains below was sequenced from the same sample in a study of blood T cell repertoires in COVID-19. The table came from immunoSEQ multiplex PCR; TCRdb's copy has only in-frame clones and leaves some out. This table has hundreds of thousands of clones, around nine tenths appearing once. Sample: PBMCs or T cells enriched from blood (not recorded which). Receptors originate from a woman younger than 35 who had been exposed to COVID-19.

The chain links TRBV20-1 to TRBJ1-2, with D perhaps matching TRBD1 (6 bases). V was cut by 5 bases and J by 13 bases, with 11 bases left in between. In germline, CDR1 is DFQATT, CDR2 SNEGSKA (reference sequence). The CDR3 spans 9 residues. CDR3 in amino acids: CSADRFVTF. CDR3 bases: TGCAGTGCTGACAGGTTCGTCACCTTC.

The rearrangement links TRBV7-2 to TRBJ2-7, with 7 bases that match TRBD2. The CDR3 is 15 amino acids. Trimming took 2 bases from V and 3 from J; bases not matched to a gene: 7. The germline gives CDR1 SGHTA, CDR2 FQGNSA. The CDR3 DNA reads as TGTGCCAGCAGCTTAAGGACCCGGGGGGTCTACGAGCAGTACTTC. Translated, it gives CASSLRTRGVYEQYF. The complete variable domain, with remaining parts taken from reference TRBV7-2 and TRBJ2-7, reads GAGVSQSPSNKVTEKGKDVELRCDPISGHTALYWYRQSLGQGLEFLIYFQGNSAPDKSGLPSDRFSAERTGGSVSTLTIQRTQQEDSAVYLCASSLRTRGVYEQYFGPGTRLTVT.

V is TRBV5-1 and J is TRBJ2-2; D perhaps matches TRBD2 (6 bases). Looked up from germline, CDR1 is SGHRS and CDR2 is YFSETQ. The CDR3 is made up of 15 amino acids. V lost 7 bases, J lost 3 bases, and 16 bases lay in between. The CDR3 is CASASGGYDTGELFF. The CDR3 DNA follows: TGCGCCAGCGCAAGCGGAGGGTATGACACCGGGGAGCTGTTTTTT.

The rearrangement uses TRBV28 and TRBJ1-3, with D hard to call. The CDR3 extends over 15 amino acids. The germline V gene encodes CDR1 MDHEN and CDR2 SYDVKM. V was cut by 6 bases and J by 0 bases, with 12 bases left in between. This chain's CDR3 is CASSLDTFSGNTIYF. As DNA, the CDR3 is TGTGCCAGCAGCCTCGACACCTTCTCTGGAAACACCATATATTTT. The full variable domain, completed using reference TRBV28 and TRBJ1-3, is DVKVTQSSRYLVKRTGEKVFLECVQDMDHENMFWYRQDPGLGLRLIYFSYDVKMKEKGDIPEGYSVSREKKERFSLILESASTNQTSMYLCASSLDTFSGNTIYFGEGSWLTVV.

The rearrangement links TRBV2 to TRBJ2-4; TRBD1 agrees at 10 bases. Germline CDR1 SNHLY, CDR2 FYNNEI. The CDR3 has 17 residues. V gave up 7 bases and J gave up 1 base; unmatched junction bases: 10. CDR3 coding DNA: TGTGCCAGCACCCGGACAGGGGGAGGTTTTGCCAAAAACATTCAGTACTTC. Its translation is CASTRTGGGFAKNIQYF.

This chain joins TRBV6-5 and TRBJ1-2; D call uncertain. Germline V CDR1 and CDR2: MNHEY, SVGAGI. V was pared by 5 bases and J by 7 bases, with 14 bases between. The CDR3 is 13 amino acids. DNA for the CDR3: TGTGCCAGCAGTCGGACGGACTCGCGTGGCTACACCTTC. It yields the protein CASSRTDSRGYTF.

The CDR3 sequence is CASSLTPGQGKAFF. The CDR3, as DNA: TGTGCCAGCAGCCTCACCCCGGGACAGGGTAAAGCTTTCTTT. The genes are TRBV3-1 (or the pseudogene TRBV3-2) and TRBJ1-1; 9 bases are a match to TRBD1. The CDR3 has 14 amino acids. V trimming: 4 bases; J trimming: 9 bases; junction bases outside the gene matches: 9. Per the germline V gene, CDR1 is LGHDT and CDR2 is YNNKEL (reference sequence).

This clone was seen only once. The chain links TRBV15 to TRBJ2-1; D gene ambiguous. Per germline, CDR1 LNHNV and CDR2 YYDKDF (reference sequence). This CDR3 has 12 amino acids. Trimming removed 0 bases from V and 8 bases from J, with 5 bases in between. The CDR3 nucleotides are TGTGCCACCAGCAGAGACCGAGATGAGCAGTTCTTC. It yields the protein CATSRDRDEQFF.

V usage is TRBV9 and J usage is TRBJ2-1, with a tentative D call TRBD2 (6 bases). Germline V lookup: CDR1 SGDLS, CDR2 YYNGEE. The V end was cut by 2 bases, the J end by 4 bases, with 13 bases between. The CDR3 consists of 15 residues. In DNA form, the CDR3 reads TGTGCCAGCAGCGTTAACGGGGGAGAATACAATGAGCAGTTCTTC. This codes for CASSVNGGEYNEQFF.

The J gene is TRBJ2-2, the V gene TRBV7-3, with a possible D match to TRBD1 (6 bases). The CDR3 has 17 residues. The germline gives CDR1 SGHTA, CDR2 FQGTGA. The V and J ends lost 1 base and 4 bases respectively, with 16 bases between them. CDR3 region: CASSLNSLGHVTGELFF. The CDR3 DNA reads TGTGCCAGCAGCTTAAACTCCCTGGGACACGTCACCGGGGAGCTGTTTTTT.

The J gene is TRBJ2-7, the V gene TRBV2, with a tentative D call TRBD2 (6 bases). With 5 bases removed from V and 0 bases from J, the gap between germline ends came to 20 bases. Per germline, CDR1 SNHLY and CDR2 FYNNEI. CDR3 length equals 17 residues. This chain's CDR3 is CASSSHPGDGSSYEQYF. The CDR3 coding sequence is TGTGCCAGCAGTTCCCACCCGGGGGACGGGAGCTCCTACGAGCAGTACTTC. Full variable domain (missing parts from reference TRBV2 and TRBJ2-7): EPEVTQTPSHQVTQMGQEVILRCVPISNHLYFYWYRQILGQKVEFLVSFYNNEISEKSEIFDDQFSVERPDGSNFTLKIRSTKLEDSAMYFCASSSHPGDGSSYEQYFGPGTRLTVT.

This clone was found once. CDR3 region: CAIQAGVMETQYF. The CDR3, as DNA: TGTGCCATACAAGCGGGAGTTATGGAGACCCAGTACTTC. The chain links TRBV10-3 to TRBJ2-5, with TRBD2 identical over 8 bases. The J segment lost 5 bases and the V segment lost 9 bases, leaving 8 bases of the junction unmatched. The CDR3 runs 13 residues. The germline CDR1 and CDR2 sequences are ENHRY and SYGVKD.

CDR3 sequence reads: CASSFPRVADTQYF. CDR3 coding DNA: TGTGCCAGCAGTTTCCCCCGGGTGGCAGATACGCAGTATTTT. The rearrangement uses TRBV28 and TRBJ2-3, with no clear D. The CDR3 has 14 residues. Germline CDR1 MDHEN, CDR2 SYDVKM. Trimming removed 3 bases from V and 4 bases from J, with 11 bases in between.

The V call is TRBV28, the J call TRBJ2-3, with D possibly being TRBD1 (5 bases). V was trimmed by 3 bases and J by 4 bases, leaving 8 bases between them. In germline, CDR1 is MDHEN, CDR2 SYDVKM. CDR3 length equals 13 residues. The CDR3 sequence: CASSLGLSDTQYF. CDR3 sequence (DNA): TGTGCCAGCAGTTTGGGGCTCTCAGATACGCAGTATTTT.

This clone was picked up one time. The chain employs TRBV7-9 and TRBJ2-1; maybe TRBD2 (5 bases). The CDR3 extends over 13 amino acids. The V gene lost 2 bases and the J gene lost 9 bases, with 11 bases spanning the gap. CDR1 and CDR2 from the germline V gene are SEHNR and FQNEAQ (reference sequence). Here the CDR3 reads CASSLSRETEQFF. DNA of the CDR3: TGTGCCAGCAGCTTATCGAGGGAGACTGAGCAGTTCTTC.

The chain couples TRBV20-1 to TRBJ2-7; D is possibly TRBD1 (6 bases). Trimming cost V 3 bases and J 2 bases, with 26 bases left between them. The V gene's germline CDR1 is DFQATT and CDR2 SNEGSKA (reference sequence). The CDR3 runs 18 residues. This chain's CDR3 is CSASRRKGGSLTPYEQYF. The CDR3 nucleotides are TGCAGTGCTAGTCGTCGGAAAGGGGGTAGCCTCACCCCCTACGAGCAGTACTTC.

The V gene is TRBV28, the J gene TRBJ1-5; D remains ambiguous. The CDR3 has 14 residues. V was shortened by 2 bases and J by 2 bases, with 7 bases between the two germline ends. Germline V gene lookup returns CDR1 MDHEN and CDR2 SYDVKM. The CDR3 is CASSLPSGNQPQHF. In nucleotides, the CDR3 is TGTGCCAGCAGTTTACCCTCAGGCAATCAGCCCCAGCATTTT.

The chain's CDR3 is CASSFIAGTQYF. CDR3 sequence (DNA): TGTGCCAGCAGCTTTATAGCGGGTACGCAGTATTTT. The chain combines TRBV5-6 with TRBJ2-3; 7 positions match TRBD2. J was trimmed by 8 bases and V by 2 bases; bases with no gene match: 2. This CDR3 spans 12 amino acids. Germline V gene data show CDR1 as SGHDT and CDR2 as YYEEEE.

In its sample, this clone was seen a few times. The rearrangement links TRBV6-2 or TRBV6-3 to TRBJ2-6, with TRBD1 identical over 10 bases. V was clipped by 4 bases and J by 2 bases; unmatched bases: 2. This CDR3 contains 16 residues. Germline V CDR1 and CDR2: MNHEY, SVGEGT. In nucleotides, the CDR3 is TGTGCCAGCAGTTCGACAGGGGGCGCTGGGGCCAACGTCCTGACTTTC. Amino acid sequence: CASSSTGGAGANVLTF.

On this clone itself: A single base separates this from a much larger clone, so it may be a read error. This chain uses TRBV2 with TRBJ2-1; 13 bases agree with TRBD2. The CDR3 length is 14 residues. With V trimmed by 3 bases and J by 7 bases, 0 bases remained unmatched. The germline V gene encodes CDR1 SNHLY and CDR2 FYNNEI. CDR3 loop: CASSETSGRNEQFF. In DNA form, the CDR3 reads TGTGCCAGCAGTGAGACTAGCGGGAGGAATGAGCAGTTCTTC.

A single count supports this clone. This chain uses TRBV7-8 with TRBJ1-2, with 9 positions matching TRBD1. Germline CDR1 and CDR2: SGHVS and FQNEAQ. J gave up 7 bases and V 2 bases, and 5 bases lay outside the gene matches. The CDR3 is 14 residues long. The CDR3 protein is CASSLIWTGVGYTF. In DNA, the CDR3 is TGTGCCAGCAGCTTAATCTGGACAGGGGTTGGCTACACCTTC.

This clone showed up just once. The chain links TRBV5-6 to TRBJ1-5, with 10 bases aligning to TRBD1. Per germline, CDR1 SGHDT and CDR2 YYEEEE. CDR3 length: 15 residues. J gave up 4 bases and V 4 bases, and 5 bases lay outside the gene matches. The CDR3 coding sequence is TGTGCCAGCAGCAGAGGACAGGGGGGAAATCAGCCCCAGCATTTT. Amino acid sequence: CASSRGQGGNQPQHF.

The chain joins TRBV4-1 to TRBJ2-6, with TRBD2 identical over 7 bases. Germline values: CDR1 MGHRA, CDR2 YSYEKL. V shed 1 base and J 0 bases; nucleotides not matched to a gene: 6. The CDR3 totals 18 residues. CDR3 region: CASSQVAGVVSGANVLTF. For the CDR3, the DNA is TGCGCCAGCAGCCAAGTCGCGGGAGTAGTCTCTGGGGCCAACGTCCTGACTTTC.

V gene TRBV28 combines with J gene TRBJ1-2, with D possibly being TRBD1 (5 bases). Trimming cost V 10 bases and J 6 bases, with 18 bases left between them. Germline assignment: CDR1 MDHEN and CDR2 SYDVKM. The CDR3 is 13 amino acids. Here the CDR3 reads CATPGQAGDGYTF. Here the CDR3 DNA reads TGTGCCACACCCGGGCAGGCGGGGGATGGCTACACCTTC.

The V and J genes are TRBV19 and TRBJ1-1, with 7 bases fitting TRBD1. Looked up from germline, CDR1 is LNHDA and CDR2 is SQIVND (reference sequence). V lost 5 bases, J lost 8 bases, and 5 bases stayed unmatched. This CDR3 comprises 12 residues. The CDR3 protein is CASSPGGREAFF. CDR3 coding DNA: TGTGCCAGTAGTCCAGGGGGGCGAGAAGCTTTCTTT. Drawing the rest from reference TRBV19 and TRBJ1-1, the complete variable domain is DGGITQSPKYLFRKEGQNVTLSCEQNLNHDAMYWYRQDPGQGLRLIYYSQIVNDFQKGDIAEGYSVSREKKESFPLTVTSAQKNPTAFYLCASSPGGREAFFGQGTRLTVV.

This sequence joins TRBV5-8 and TRBJ2-4; TRBD2 matches at 8 bases. The CDR3 extends over 16 amino acids. Trimming at V came to 1 base and at J to 1 base, leaving 4 bases not matched to a gene. The germline gives CDR1 SGHTS, CDR2 YDEGEE. CDR3 DNA sequence: TGTGCCAGCAGCTTGTTTAGCGGGGTGGCCAAAAACATTCAGTACTTC. Translation gives CASSLFSGVAKNIQYF.

The V gene is TRBV27, the J gene TRBJ2-7, with 11 bases matching TRBD2. Germline assignment: CDR1 MNHEY and CDR2 SMNVEV (reference sequence). Trimming took 3 bases from V and 3 from J; bases not matched to a gene: 4. The CDR3 is 15 amino acids. CDR3 nucleotide sequence: TGTGCCAGCAGTTTCCGTAGCGGGAGGGACTACGAGCAGTACTTC. Translated: CASSFRSGRDYEQYF.

There are a few counts of this clone. The rearrangement uses TRBV4-1 and TRBJ2-2; possible D gene TRBD1, 6 bases. The CDR3 totals 18 residues. Trimming stripped 0 bases from V and 4 bases from J, with 18 bases between. Germline CDR1 MGHRA, CDR2 YSYEKL. Here the CDR3 reads CASSQEGGTGFSTGELFF. The CDR3 nucleotides are TGCGCCAGCAGCCAAGAAGGGGGTACAGGGTTTTCCACCGGGGAGCTGTTTTTT.

The genes are TRBV6-5 and TRBJ2-2, with TRBD2 as a possible D gene (5 bases). Trimming removed 6 bases from V and 5 bases from J, with 13 bases in between. Germline assignment: CDR1 MNHEY and CDR2 SVGAGI. The CDR3 covers 14 residues. This CDR3 reads CASRALPGTGELFF. Written as DNA, the CDR3 is TGTGCCAGCAGGGCCTTGCCGGGAACCGGGGAGCTGTTTTTT.

The chain has TRBV14 and TRBJ1-2; possible D gene TRBD1, 6 bases. This CDR3 contains 15 residues. In germline, CDR1 is SGHDN, CDR2 FVKESK. V gave up 0 bases and J gave up 6 bases, with 14 bases separating them. The CDR3 sequence: CASSQETGRGHGYTF. CDR3 DNA sequence: TGTGCCAGCAGCCAAGAAACGGGCAGGGGCCATGGCTACACCTTC.

This rearrangement joins TRBV27 to TRBJ2-4, with 7 bases aligning to TRBD1. The germline V gene has CDR1 MNHEY and CDR2 SMNVEV (reference sequence). The CDR3 length is 15 residues. V dropped 4 bases and J dropped 2; count of bases not matched to a gene: 5. CDR3 DNA sequence: TGTGCCAGCAGTTCGGACAGGTCGACCAAAAACATTCAGTACTTC. Translating gives CASSSDRSTKNIQYF.